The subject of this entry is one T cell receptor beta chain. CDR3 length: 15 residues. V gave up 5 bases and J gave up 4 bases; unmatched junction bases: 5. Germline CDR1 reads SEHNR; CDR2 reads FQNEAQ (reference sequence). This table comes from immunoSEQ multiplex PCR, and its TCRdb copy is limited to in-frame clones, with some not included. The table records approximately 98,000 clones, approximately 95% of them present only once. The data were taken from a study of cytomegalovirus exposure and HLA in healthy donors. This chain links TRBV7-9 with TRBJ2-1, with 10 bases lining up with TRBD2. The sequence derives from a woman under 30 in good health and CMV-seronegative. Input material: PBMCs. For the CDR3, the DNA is TGTGCCAGCAGCCGTAGCGGGGGGAGGTACAATGAGCAGTTCTTC. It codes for CASSRSGGRYNEQFF.